This T cell receptor (beta chain) emerged from a study of regulatory T cells in long-lasting Graves disease. General study findings and limits: TRBV28, TRBJ1-2 and TRBJ2-5 emerged as the favored segments in persistent disease.

Germline lookup yields CDR1 DFQATT and CDR2 SNEGSKA (reference sequence). The CDR3 has 13 residues. A word on this clonotype: Its antigen remains unknown.

The time point was: persistent/refractory GD, antithyroid drugs over 5 years with positive TRAb. The TCR library was made from RNA extracted from PBMCs. To make TCR beta libraries, researchers used iRepertoire HTBI primers and Arm-PCR of CDR3 regions. Using its own MiXCR run on the multiplex PCR reads, TCRdb lists one record per CDR3 protein. Among approximately 440,000 distinct CDR3 sequences listed, around a quarter were seen once. The chain has TRBV20-1 and TRBJ2-7, with a weak D call TRBD2 (5 bases). The sample in question was peripheral blood mononuclear cells (PBMCs), obtained when the disease was refractory, from a patient treated with antithyroid drugs. This TCR was sampled from a female donor with Graves disease. The CDR3 spells CSTLLGVRYEQYF. CDR3 in DNA: TGCAGCACCCTTTTGGGAGTGCGCTACGAGCAGTACTTC.